This TCR beta chain came from a study of T cell responses to AZD1222 COVID-19 vaccine. Trimming removed 2 bases from V and 5 bases from J, with 5 bases in between. Germline V gene lookup returns CDR1 DFQATT and CDR2 SNEGSKA (reference sequence). The CDR3 sequence is 11 residues long. The table came from immunoSEQ multiplex PCR; TCRdb's copy has only in-frame clones and leaves some out. The data show roughly 120,000 clones, about 90% seen once. The rearrangement uses TRBV20-1 and TRBJ2-3; D is unclear. The clonotype was recovered from an adult in good health. Here the sequenced sample was peripheral blood, taken on day 0 of AZD1222 vaccination. The CDR3 region has the DNA TGCAGTGCTAGACATGGAGATACGCAGTATTTT. It specifies CSARHGDTQYF.